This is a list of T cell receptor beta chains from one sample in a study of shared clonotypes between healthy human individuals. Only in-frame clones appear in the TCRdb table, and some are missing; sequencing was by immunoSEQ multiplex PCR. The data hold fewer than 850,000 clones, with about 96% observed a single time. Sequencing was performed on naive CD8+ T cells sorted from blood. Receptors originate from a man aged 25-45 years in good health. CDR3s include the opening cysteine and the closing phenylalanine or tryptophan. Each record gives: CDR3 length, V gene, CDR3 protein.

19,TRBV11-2,CASSLGGRQPISGANVLTF
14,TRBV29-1,CSVRNPDQIHEQFF
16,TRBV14,CASSRRTPSGPYEQYF
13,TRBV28,CASRGQTRETQYF
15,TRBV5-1,CASRSGNATNEKLFF
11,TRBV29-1,CSVEDGDEQYF
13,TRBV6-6,CASSWTGTDTQYF
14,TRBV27,CASSFLTSLSEQFF
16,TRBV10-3,CAISESTGTSPYEQYF
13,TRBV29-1,CSVEAGSYNEQFF
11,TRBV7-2,CASSLHYEQYF
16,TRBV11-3,CASSLGGQLSGNTIYF
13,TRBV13,CASSDGPNQPQHF
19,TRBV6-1,CASSEAGFVVAGADYEQYF
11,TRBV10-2,CASSEGYEQYF
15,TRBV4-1,CASSQLPGRAYEQYF
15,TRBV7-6,CASSLAQDGNQPQHF
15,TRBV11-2,CASSGWTAISYEQYF
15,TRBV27,CASSLGQGVTYEQYF
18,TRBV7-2,CASSFVIIAGGWYNEQFF
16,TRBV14,CASSQDPLVGTDTQYF
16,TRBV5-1,CASSFELAGGVDTQYF
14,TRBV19,CASSIVGLSETQYF
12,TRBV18,CASSPETYEQYF
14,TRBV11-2,CASSSYRGWETQYF
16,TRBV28,CASRPPGGGASGELFF
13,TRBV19,CASSSGSSYEQYF
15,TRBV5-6,CASSETQIFGYEQYF
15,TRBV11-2,CASSLHPGSDYEQYF
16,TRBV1,CTSSQVSPRAKEDQYF
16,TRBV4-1,CASSQTSGSSYNEQFF
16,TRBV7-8,CASSLDRTGMYNEQFF
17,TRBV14,CASSPDMGGGSYNEQFF
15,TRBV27,CASRMGGADYNEQFF
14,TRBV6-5,CASSPTGTAYEQYF
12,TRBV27,CASSLLGDTQYF
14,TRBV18,CASSPPSRQETQYF
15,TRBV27,CASSLGTSSVGEQFF
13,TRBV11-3,CASSLDWGGEQFF
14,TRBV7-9,CASSFSPGESGYTF
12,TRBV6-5,CASSRVGLEAFF
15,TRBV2,CASRADRHLNYGYTF
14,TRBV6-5,CASSYGLAGGTRFF
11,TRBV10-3,CAIGTGEGYTF
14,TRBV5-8,CASSPPQGPYEQYF
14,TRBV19,CASQSGGGYNEQFF
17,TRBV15,CATSRDGRTRDYNEQFF